This TCR beta chain was sequenced in a study of CD8+ T cells in alopecia areata. Across the study: Tofacitinib administration to treated patients was oral, at 5 to 10 mg twice daily. Scalp area affected, as a percentage, set the severity score of treated patients.

Extracted from the samples, RNA was reverse transcribed into cDNA to serve as the sequencing template. TCRdb's copy holds only in-frame clones and misses some; the assay was immunoSEQ multiplex PCR. The sample has a few hundred thousand clones, 60% seen once. The CDR3 runs to 18 residues. With 3 bases clipped from V and 1 base from J, the junction kept 11 bases outside the gene matches. Germline assignment: CDR1 MGHRA and CDR2 YSYEKL. Whole-study results and caveats: Tofacitinib significantly reduced both scalp clonality and expanded CD8+ clones among the top 100. Elevated clonality characterized lesional scalp relative to normal scalp, particularly in alopecia totalis/universalis.

The treatment is: oral pan-JAK inhibitor, 5-10 mg twice daily. This clone was seen more than once but under ten times. Its antigen remains unknown. The sequenced sample was CD4+ T cells sorted from blood, obtained around week 54, from a patient treated with tofacitinib. The sequence came from a human donor with alopecia areata. The chain uses TRBV4-1 and TRBJ1-5; the match to TRBD1 covers 8 bases. CDR3 DNA sequence: TGCGCCAGCAGCCATACCGACAGGGGAAGTCGGAGCAATCAGCCCCAGCATTTT. Protein sequence: CASSHTDRGSRSNQPQHF.